A single T cell receptor (beta chain) is shown here with its context. The primer mix had 60 Vbeta and 13 Jbeta primers. TCRdb's table, derived via immunoSEQ multiplex PCR, lists solely in-frame clones and lacks some. In the table there are some 200,000 clones, 75% to 85% of which are singletons. This sample stems from a study of cytomegalovirus exposure and HLA in healthy donors. CDR1 and CDR2 from the germline V gene are SGDLS and YYNGEE. V lost 4 bases, J lost 5 bases, and 7 bases stayed unmatched. CDR3 length: 14 amino acids. This sequence joins TRBV9 and TRBJ1-2; 8 bases fit TRBD1. This TCR was sampled from a girl aged 5 to 17 in good health and CMV-seronegative. Sequencing was done on a sample of PBMCs. CDR3 DNA: TGTGCCAGCAGCCTTAGTGACAGGGGATATGGCTACACCTTC. Translated: CASSLSDRGYGYTF.